This paragraph covers one TCR beta chain sequence. It was during active infection that Seattle patients were enrolled and then longitudinally followed. The sample comes from a study of blood T cell repertoires in COVID-19. At the level of the study: PBMCs, B-cell-depleted T cells, or T cells were the source of the cDNA or gDNA that made up the material.

Libraries were prepared by immunoSEQ multiplex PCR; TCRdb keeps only in-frame clonotypes and omits some of them. The data contain about 150,000 clones, 70% to 90% of them singletons. In germline, CDR1 is MNHEY, CDR2 SMNVEV (reference sequence). This CDR3 is built from 22 residues. The V and J ends lost 5 bases and 3 bases, in that order; junction bases with no gene match: 23. The sequenced material came from peripheral blood. V usage is TRBV27 and J usage is TRBJ2-1; 12 bases align to TRBD1. This TCR was sampled from a man in his fifties or sixties with COVID-19, enrolled during active disease. CDR3 amino acids: CASSDGTGGLIAGEGLYNEQFF. DNA for the CDR3: TGTGCCAGCAGTGACGGGACAGGGGGCTTAATAGCGGGAGAGGGTCTCTACAATGAGCAGTTCTTC.